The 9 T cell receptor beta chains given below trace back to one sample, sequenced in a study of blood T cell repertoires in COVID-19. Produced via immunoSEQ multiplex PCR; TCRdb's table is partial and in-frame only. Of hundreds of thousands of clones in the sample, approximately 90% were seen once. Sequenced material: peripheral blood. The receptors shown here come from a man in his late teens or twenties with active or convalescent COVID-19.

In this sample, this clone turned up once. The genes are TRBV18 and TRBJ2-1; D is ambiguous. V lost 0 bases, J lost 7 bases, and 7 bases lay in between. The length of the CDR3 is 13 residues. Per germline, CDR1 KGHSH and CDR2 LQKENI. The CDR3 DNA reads TGTGCCAGCTCACCACCAGGAGTGAATGAGCAGTTCTTC. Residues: CASSPPGVNEQFF.

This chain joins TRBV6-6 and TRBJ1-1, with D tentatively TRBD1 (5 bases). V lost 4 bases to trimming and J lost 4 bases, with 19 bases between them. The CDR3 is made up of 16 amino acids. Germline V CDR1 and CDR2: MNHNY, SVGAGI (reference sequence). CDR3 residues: CASSLGGAGWATEAFF. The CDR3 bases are TGTGCCAGCAGTTTAGGAGGGGCAGGGTGGGCCACTGAAGCTTTCTTT.

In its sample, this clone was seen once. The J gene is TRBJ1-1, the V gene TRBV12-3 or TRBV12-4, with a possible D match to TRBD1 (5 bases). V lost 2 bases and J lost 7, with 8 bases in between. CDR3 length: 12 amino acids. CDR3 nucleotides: TGTGCCAGCAGTTTAACGCAGGGTGAAGCTTTCTTT. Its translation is CASSLTQGEAFF.

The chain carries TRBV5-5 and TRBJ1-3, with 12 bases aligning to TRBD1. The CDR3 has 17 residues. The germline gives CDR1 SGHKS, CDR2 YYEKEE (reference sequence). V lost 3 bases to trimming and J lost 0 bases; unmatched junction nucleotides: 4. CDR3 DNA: TGTGCCAGCAGCTCCGAGGGACAGGGGGCCTCTGGAAACACCATATATTTT. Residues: CASSSEGQGASGNTIYF.

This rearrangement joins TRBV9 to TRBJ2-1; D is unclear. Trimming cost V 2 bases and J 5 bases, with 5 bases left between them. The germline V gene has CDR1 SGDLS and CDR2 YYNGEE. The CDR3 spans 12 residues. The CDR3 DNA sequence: TGTGCCAGCAGCGTCCCAGACAATGAGCAGTTCTTC. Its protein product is CASSVPDNEQFF.

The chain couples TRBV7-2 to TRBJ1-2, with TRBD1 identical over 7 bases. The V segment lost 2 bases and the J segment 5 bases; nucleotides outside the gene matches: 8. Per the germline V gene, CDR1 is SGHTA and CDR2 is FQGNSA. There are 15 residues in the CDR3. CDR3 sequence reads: CASSLSWDRSYGYTF. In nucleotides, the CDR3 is TGTGCCAGCAGCTTAAGTTGGGACAGATCGTATGGCTACACCTTC. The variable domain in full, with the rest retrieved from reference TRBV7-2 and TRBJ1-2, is GAGVSQSPSNKVTEKGKDVELRCDPISGHTALYWYRQSLGQGLEFLIYFQGNSAPDKSGLPSDRFSAERTGGSVSTLTIQRTQQEDSAVYLCASSLSWDRSYGYTFGSGTRLTVV.

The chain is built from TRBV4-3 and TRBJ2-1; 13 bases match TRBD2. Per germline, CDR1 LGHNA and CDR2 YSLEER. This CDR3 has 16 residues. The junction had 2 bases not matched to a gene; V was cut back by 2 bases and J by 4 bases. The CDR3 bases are TGCGCCAGCAGCCAATCGGGACTAGCGGGGTACAATGAGCAGTTCTTC. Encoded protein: CASSQSGLAGYNEQFF.

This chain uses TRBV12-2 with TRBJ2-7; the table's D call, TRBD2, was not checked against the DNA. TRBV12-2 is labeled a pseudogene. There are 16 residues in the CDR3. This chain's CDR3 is CASRLRARERTYEQYF. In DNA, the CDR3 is TGTGCAAGTCGCTTACGTGCGCGGGAGCGAACCTACGAGCAGTACTTC.

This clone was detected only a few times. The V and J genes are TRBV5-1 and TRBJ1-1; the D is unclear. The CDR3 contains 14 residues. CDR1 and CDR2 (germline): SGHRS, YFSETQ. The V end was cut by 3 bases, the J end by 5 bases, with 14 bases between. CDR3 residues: CASSSWAGGTEAFF. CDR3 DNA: TGCGCCAGCAGCTCCTGGGCGGGTGGTACTGAAGCTTTCTTT.